The present T cell receptor beta chain was sequenced within a study of blood T cell repertoires in COVID-19. Overall study context: Spain, Italy and the United States supplied samples that represented acute and convalescent COVID-19. Sources were T cells, B-cell-depleted T cells, or PBMCs; the material itself was cDNA or gDNA.

The length of the CDR3 is 14 residues. The V gene lost 3 bases and the J gene lost 5 bases, with 13 bases spanning the gap. Germline CDR1 is MNHNS and CDR2 is SASEGT. Clones were read by immunoSEQ multiplex PCR, and TCRdb kept only the in-frame ones, dropping some. Among approximately 170,000 clones listed, 89% were seen once. The gene calls are TRBV6-1 and TRBJ1-1; D not resolved. The clonotype was recovered from a man aged 18 to 30 who had recovered from COVID-19. Input material: peripheral blood. CDR3 sequence: CASSELSKSTEAFF. For the CDR3, the DNA is TGTGCCAGCAGTGAGTTGAGCAAGAGTACTGAAGCTTTCTTT.